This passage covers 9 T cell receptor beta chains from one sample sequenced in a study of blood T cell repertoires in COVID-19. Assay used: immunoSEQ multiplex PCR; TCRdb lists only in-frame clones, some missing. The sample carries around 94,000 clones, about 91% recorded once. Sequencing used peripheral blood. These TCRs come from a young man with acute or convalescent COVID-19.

The CDR3 coding sequence is TGCAGCGTTGCCGCGGACAGGGGTAATTCTGGGGCCAACGTCCTGACTTTC. As protein: CSVAADRGNSGANVLTF. The chain has TRBV29-1 and TRBJ2-6; 9 positions agree with TRBD1. CDR1 SQVTM and CDR2 ANQGSEA come from the germline V gene. The ends lost 4 bases at V and 1 base at J; junction bases unmatched: 8. The CDR3 loop spans 17 amino acids.

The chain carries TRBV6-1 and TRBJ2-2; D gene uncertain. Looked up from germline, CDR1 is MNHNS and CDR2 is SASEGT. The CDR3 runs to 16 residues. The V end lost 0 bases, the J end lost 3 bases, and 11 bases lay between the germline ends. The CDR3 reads CASSEAHRVYTGELFF. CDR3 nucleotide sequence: TGTGCCAGCAGTGAAGCGCACCGGGTTTACACCGGGGAGCTGTTTTTT.

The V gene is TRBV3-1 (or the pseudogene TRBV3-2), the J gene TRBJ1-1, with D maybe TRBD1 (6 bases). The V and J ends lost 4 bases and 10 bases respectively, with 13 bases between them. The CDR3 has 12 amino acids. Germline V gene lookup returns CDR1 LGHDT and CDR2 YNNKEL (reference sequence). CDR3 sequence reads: CASSRDRGGAFF. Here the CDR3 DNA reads TGTGCCAGCAGCCGTGACAGAGGGGGAGCTTTCTTT.

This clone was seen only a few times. Here the CDR3 reads CASSLVSSGANVLTF. The CDR3 DNA is TGTGCCAGCAGCTTGGTTTCCTCCGGGGCCAACGTCCTGACTTTC. This rearrangement joins TRBV5-8 to TRBJ2-6; D is uncertain. CDR1 is SGHTS and CDR2 is YDEGEE in the germline V gene. There are 15 residues in the CDR3. V was cut by 0 bases and J by 4 bases, with 8 bases left in between.

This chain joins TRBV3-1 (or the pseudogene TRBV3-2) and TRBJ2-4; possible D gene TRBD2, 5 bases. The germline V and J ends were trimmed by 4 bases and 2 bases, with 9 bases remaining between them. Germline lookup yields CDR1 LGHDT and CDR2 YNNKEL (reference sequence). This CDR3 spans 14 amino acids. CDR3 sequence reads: CASSRPGSKNIQYF. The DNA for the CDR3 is TGTGCCAGCAGCCGGCCGGGGTCCAAAAACATTCAGTACTTC.

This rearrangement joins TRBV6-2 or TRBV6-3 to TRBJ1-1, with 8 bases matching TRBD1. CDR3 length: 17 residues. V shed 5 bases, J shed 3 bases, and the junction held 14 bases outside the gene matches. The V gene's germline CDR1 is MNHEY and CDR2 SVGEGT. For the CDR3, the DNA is TGTGCCAGCAGTGTCCCTCGGGACAGGACAAGACACACTGAAGCTTTCTTT. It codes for CASSVPRDRTRHTEAFF.

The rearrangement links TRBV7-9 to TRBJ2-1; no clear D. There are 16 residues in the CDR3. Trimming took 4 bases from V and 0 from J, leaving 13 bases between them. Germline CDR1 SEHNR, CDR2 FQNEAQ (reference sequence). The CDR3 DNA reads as TGTGCCAGCAGCTCCCTGCCTGCGAGCTCCTACAATGAGCAGTTCTTC. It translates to CASSSLPASSYNEQFF.

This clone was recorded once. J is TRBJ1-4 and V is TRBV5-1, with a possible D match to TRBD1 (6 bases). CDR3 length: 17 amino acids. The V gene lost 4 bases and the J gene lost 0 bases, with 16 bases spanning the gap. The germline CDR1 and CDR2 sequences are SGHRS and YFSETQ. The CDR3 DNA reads TGCGCCAGCAGCCAGGGGACAACAAGTTCAACTAATGAAAAACTGTTTTTT. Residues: CASSQGTTSSTNEKLFF.

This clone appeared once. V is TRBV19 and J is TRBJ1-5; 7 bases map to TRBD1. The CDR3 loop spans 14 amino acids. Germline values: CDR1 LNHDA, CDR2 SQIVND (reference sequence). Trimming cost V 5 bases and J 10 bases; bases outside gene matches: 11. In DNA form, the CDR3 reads TGTGCCAGTAGTTATCAACAGGGGAAGGCACCCCAGCATTTT. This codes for CASSYQQGKAPQHF.